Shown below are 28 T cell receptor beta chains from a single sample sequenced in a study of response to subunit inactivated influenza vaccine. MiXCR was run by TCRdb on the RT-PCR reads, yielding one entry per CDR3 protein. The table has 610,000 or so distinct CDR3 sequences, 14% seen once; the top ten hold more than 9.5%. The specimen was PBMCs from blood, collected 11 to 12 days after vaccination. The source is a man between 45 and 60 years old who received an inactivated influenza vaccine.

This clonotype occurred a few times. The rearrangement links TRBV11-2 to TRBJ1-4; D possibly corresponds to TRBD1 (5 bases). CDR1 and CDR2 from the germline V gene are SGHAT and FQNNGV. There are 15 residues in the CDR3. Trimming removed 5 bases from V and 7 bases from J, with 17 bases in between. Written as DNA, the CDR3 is TGTGCCAGCAGCCCTACAGGTCTGTTTGGTGAAAAACTGTTTTTT. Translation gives CASSPTGLFGEKLFF.

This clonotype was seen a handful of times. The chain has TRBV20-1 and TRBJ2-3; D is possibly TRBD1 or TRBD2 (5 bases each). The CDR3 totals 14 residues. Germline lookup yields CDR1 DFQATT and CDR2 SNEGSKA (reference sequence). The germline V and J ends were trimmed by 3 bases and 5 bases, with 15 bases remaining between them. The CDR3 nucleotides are TGCAGTGCTAGTCCCCGGGACCGGCGAGATACGCAGTATTTT. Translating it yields CSASPRDRRDTQYF.

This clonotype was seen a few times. The CDR3 region is CASSRDLTGGLSTDTQYF. The CDR3 nucleotides read TGCGCCAGCAGCCGAGATCTGACAGGGGGCTTAAGCACAGATACGCAGTATTTT. This rearrangement joins TRBV4-3 to TRBJ2-3, with 10 bases that match TRBD1. Trimming took 4 bases from V and 0 from J; bases not matched to a gene: 10. Germline CDR1 is LGHNA and CDR2 is YSLEER. There are 18 residues in the CDR3.

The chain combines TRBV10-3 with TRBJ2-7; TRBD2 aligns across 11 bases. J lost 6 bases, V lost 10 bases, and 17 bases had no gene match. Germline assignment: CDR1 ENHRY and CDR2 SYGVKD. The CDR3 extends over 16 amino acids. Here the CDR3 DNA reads TGTGCCACCACCGGGACTAGCGGCCACCGACCCGCCGAGCAGTACTTC. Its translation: CATTGTSGHRPAEQYF.

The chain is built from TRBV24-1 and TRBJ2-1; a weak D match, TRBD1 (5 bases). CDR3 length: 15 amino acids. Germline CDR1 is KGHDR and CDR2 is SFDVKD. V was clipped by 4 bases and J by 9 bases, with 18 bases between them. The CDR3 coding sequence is TGTGCCACCAGTGACCAACGAAACCAGGGCATTGAGCAGTTCTTC. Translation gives CATSDQRNQGIEQFF.

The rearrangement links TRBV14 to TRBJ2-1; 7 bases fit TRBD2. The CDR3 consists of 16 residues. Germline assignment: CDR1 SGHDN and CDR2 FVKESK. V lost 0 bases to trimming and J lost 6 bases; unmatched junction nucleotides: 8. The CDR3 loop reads CASSQELRGTSNEQFF. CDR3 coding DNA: TGTGCCAGCAGCCAAGAACTGCGGGGGACGTCCAATGAGCAGTTCTTC.

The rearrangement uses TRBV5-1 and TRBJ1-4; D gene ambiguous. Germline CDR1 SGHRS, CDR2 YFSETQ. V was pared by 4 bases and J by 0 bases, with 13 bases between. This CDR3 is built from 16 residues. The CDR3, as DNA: TGCGCCAGCAGCCTCGGACCCCCGTCAACTAATGAAAAACTGTTTTTT. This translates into CASSLGPPSTNEKLFF.

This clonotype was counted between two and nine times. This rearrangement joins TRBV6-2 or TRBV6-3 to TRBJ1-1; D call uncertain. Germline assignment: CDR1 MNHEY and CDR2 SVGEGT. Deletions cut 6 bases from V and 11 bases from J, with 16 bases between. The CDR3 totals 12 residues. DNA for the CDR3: TGTGCCAGCAGCCGGCAAGATATCCTGGCTTTCTTT. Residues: CASSRQDILAFF.

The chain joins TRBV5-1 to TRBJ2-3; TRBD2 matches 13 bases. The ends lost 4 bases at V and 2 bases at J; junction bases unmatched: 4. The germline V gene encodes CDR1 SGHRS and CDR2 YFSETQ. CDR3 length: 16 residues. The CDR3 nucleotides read TGCGCCAGCAGCAAGACTAGCGGGGGGCCCACAGATACGCAGTATTTT. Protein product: CASSKTSGGPTDTQYF.

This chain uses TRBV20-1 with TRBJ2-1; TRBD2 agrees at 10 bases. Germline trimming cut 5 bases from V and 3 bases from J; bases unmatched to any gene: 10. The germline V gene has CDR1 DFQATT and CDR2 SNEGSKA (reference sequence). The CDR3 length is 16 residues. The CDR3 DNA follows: TGCAGTGCTTTAAGGCTACTAGCGGGAAGCTACAATGAGCAGTTCTTC. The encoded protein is CSALRLLAGSYNEQFF.

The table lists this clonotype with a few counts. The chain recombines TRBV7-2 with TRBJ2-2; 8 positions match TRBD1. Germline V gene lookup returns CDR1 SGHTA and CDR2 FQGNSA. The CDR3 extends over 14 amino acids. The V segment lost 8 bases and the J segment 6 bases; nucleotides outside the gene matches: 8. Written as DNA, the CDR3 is TGTGCCAGCGTCCAGGGGGCGCGTGCCGGGGAGCTGTTTTTT. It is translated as CASVQGARAGELFF.

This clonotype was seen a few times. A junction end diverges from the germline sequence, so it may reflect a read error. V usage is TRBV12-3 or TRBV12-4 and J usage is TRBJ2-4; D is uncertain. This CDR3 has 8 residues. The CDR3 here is CASSFPLF. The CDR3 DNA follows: TGTGCCAGCAGTTTCCCCCTCTTC.

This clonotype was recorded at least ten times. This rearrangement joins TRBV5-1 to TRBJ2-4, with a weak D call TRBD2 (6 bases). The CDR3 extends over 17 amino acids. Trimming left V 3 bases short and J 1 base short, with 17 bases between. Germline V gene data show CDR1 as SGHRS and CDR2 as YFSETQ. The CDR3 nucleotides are TGCGCCAGCAGCTCACTTGGTTCGGGAGTTGCCAAAAACATTCAGTACTTC. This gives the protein CASSSLGSGVAKNIQYF.

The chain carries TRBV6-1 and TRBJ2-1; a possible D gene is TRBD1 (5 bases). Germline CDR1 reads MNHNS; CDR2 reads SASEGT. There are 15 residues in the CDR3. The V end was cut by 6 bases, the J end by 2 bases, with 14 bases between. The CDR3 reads CASSPLQAAYNEQFF. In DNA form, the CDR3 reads TGTGCCAGCAGCCCCCTACAGGCAGCCTACAATGAGCAGTTCTTC.

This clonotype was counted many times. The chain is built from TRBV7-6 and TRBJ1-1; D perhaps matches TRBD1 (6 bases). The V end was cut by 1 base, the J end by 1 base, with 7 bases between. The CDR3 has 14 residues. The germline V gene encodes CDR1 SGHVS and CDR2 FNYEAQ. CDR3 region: CASSLETGNTEAFF. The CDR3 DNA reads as TGTGCCAGCAGCTTAGAGACAGGGAACACTGAAGCTTTCTTT. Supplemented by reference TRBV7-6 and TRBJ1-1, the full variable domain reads GAGVSQSPRYKVTKRGQDVALRCDPISGHVSLYWYRQALGQGPEFLTYFNYEAQQDKSGLPNDRFSAERPEGSISTLTIQRTEQRDSAMYRCASSLETGNTEAFFGQGTRLTVV.

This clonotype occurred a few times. CDR3 nucleotide sequence: TGTGCCACCAGCATCCCCCGGGGGGGAAGATCCTACAATGAGCAGTTCTTC. It translates to CATSIPRGGRSYNEQFF. The J gene is TRBJ2-1, the V gene TRBV15; 8 nucleotides agree with TRBD2. This CDR3 is built from 17 residues. Germline CDR1 is LNHNV and CDR2 is YYDKDF (reference sequence). The V segment lost 4 bases and the J segment 1 base; nucleotides outside the gene matches: 9. Drawing the rest from reference TRBV15 and TRBJ2-1, the complete variable domain is DAMVIQNPRYQVTQFGKPVTLSCSQTLNHNVMYWYQQKSSQAPKLLFHYYDKDFNNEADTPDNFQSRRPNTSFCFLDIRSPGLGDTAMYLCATSIPRGGRSYNEQFFGPGTRLTVL.

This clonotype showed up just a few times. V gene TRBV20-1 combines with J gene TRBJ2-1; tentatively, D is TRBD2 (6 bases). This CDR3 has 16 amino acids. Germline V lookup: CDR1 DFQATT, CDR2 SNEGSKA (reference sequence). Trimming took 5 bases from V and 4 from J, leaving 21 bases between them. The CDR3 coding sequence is TGCAGTGCTCCCCCTAGGACGGGAGCCGGGTACAATGAGCAGTTCTTC. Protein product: CSAPPRTGAGYNEQFF.

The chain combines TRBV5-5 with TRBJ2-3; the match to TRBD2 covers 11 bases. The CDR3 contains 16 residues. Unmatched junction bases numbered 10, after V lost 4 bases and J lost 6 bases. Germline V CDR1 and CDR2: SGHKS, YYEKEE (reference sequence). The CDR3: CASSTRSGGAGDTQYF. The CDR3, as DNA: TGTGCCAGCAGCACCCGTAGCGGGGGGGCTGGGGATACGCAGTATTTT.

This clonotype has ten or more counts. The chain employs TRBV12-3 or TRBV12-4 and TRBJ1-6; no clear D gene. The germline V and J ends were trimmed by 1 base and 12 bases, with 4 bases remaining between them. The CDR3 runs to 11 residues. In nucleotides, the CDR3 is TGTGCCAGCAGTTTAGGACGACCCCTCCACTTT. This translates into CASSLGRPLHF.

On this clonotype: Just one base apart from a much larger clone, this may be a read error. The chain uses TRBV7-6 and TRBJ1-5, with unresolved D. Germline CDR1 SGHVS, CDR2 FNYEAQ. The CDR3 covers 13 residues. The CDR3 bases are TGTACCAGCAGCCTTTCGGATTTTCAGCCCCAGCATTTT. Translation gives CTSSLSDFQPQHF.

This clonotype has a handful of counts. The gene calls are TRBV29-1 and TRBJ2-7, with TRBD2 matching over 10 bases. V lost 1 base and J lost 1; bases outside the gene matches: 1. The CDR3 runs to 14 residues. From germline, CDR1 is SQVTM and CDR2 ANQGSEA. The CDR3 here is CSVEVLAGSYEQYF. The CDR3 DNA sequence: TGCAGCGTTGAAGTACTAGCGGGATCCTACGAGCAGTACTTC.

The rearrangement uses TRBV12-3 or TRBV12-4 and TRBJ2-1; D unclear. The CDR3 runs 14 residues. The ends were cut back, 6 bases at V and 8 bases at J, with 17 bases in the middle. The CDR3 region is CASSLYGPLHEQFF. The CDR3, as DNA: TGTGCCAGCAGCCTTTACGGGCCTCTACATGAGCAGTTCTTC.

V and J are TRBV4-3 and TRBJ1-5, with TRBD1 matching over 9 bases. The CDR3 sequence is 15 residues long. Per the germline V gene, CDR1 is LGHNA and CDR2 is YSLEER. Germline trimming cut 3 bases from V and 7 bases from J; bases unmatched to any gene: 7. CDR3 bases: TGCGCCAGCAGCCAGGACAGGGGACTTGGCCAGCCCCAGCATTTT. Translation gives CASSQDRGLGQPQHF.

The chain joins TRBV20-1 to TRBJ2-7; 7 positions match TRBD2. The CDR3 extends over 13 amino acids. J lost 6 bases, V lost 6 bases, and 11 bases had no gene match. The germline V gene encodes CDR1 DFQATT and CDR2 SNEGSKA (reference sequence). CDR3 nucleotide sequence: TGCAGTGCCCCGCGTGGCGGGAGCCCCGAGCAGTACTTC. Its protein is CSAPRGGSPEQYF.

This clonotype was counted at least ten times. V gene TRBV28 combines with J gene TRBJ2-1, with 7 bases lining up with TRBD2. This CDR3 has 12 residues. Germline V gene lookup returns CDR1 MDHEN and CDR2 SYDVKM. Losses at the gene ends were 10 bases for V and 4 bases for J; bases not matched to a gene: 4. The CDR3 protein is CATGTTYNEQFF. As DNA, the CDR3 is TGTGCCACCGGGACTACTTACAATGAGCAGTTCTTC.

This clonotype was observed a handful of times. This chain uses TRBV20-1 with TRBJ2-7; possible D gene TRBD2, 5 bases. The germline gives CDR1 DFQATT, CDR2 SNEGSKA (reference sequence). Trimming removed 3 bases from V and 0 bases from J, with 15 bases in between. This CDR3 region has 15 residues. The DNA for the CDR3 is TGCAGTGCTAGTGAGCGAGGGCAGGTCTCCTACGAGCAGTACTTC. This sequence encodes CSASERGQVSYEQYF.

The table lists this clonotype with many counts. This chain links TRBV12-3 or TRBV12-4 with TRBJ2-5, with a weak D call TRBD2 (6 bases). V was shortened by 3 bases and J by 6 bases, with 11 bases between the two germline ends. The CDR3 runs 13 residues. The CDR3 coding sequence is TGTGCCAGCAGTTTGGGACTTGCCAAGACCCAGTACTTC. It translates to CASSLGLAKTQYF.

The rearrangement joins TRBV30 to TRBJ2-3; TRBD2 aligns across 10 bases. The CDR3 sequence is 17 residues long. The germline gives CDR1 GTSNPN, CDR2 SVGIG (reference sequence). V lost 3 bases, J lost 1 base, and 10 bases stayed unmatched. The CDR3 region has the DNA TGTGCCTGGAGGAGGGGTAGCGGGGGGCTGGGCACAGATACGCAGTATTTT. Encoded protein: CAWRRGSGGLGTDTQYF.